The table lists the clone carrying this T cell receptor (beta chain) with many counts. As yet, its antigen is unknown. Amplification of TCR beta CDR3 regions used RNA transcripts. In the first round, RT-PCR was carried out with HTBI primers, and a multiplex PCR formed the second round. TCRdb redid the calling of the multiplex PCR reads with MiXCR, one entry per CDR3 protein. Found here are hundreds of thousands of distinct CDR3 sequences, 22% of them singletons; the top ten hold roughly 6.9%. If no ophthalmopathy appeared within 18 months of follow-up, hyperthyroidism was termed stable. This sample is part of a study of Graves' ophthalmopathy and Graves' hyperthyroidism. General observations from the study: Ophthalmopathy cases were distinguished from stable hyperthyroidism by a 13-signature model, reaching 85% to 90% sensitivity and about 80% specificity.

This CDR3 is 12 amino acids long. V lost 4 bases, J lost 5 bases, and 10 bases lay in between. CDR1 is SGHRS, CDR2 YFSETQ, per germline. What was sequenced was peripheral blood. The sequence was obtained from a woman aged 18-29 years with stable Graves' hyperthyroidism. Some clones in this sample may be carry-over from other donors' samples. The gene calls are TRBV5-1 and TRBJ2-7, with D unclear. The CDR3 protein is CASSHSLNEQYF. The CDR3 nucleotides are TGCGCCAGCAGCCACAGTTTAAACGAGCAGTACTTC.